The 4 T cell receptor beta chains in this list originate from one sample, sequenced in a study of T cell responses to AZD1222 COVID-19 vaccine. Using immunoSEQ multiplex PCR, the repertoire was profiled, and TCRdb retains in-frame clones only, with some absent. The sample includes 24,000 or so clones, around 90% of them seen just once. The specimen was peripheral blood, collected 28 days after the second AZD1222 dose. The receptors come from an adult who received the AZD1222 COVID-19 vaccine.

This chain uses TRBV5-6 with TRBJ1-1; TRBD1 might be the D (5 bases). This CDR3 is 14 amino acids long. CDR1 SGHDT and CDR2 YYEEEE come from the germline V gene. Deletions cut 0 bases from V and 4 bases from J, with 10 bases between. CDR3 bases: TGTGCCAGCAGCTTGGCCGCGGGGCTCACTGAAGCTTTCTTT. It yields the protein CASSLAAGLTEAFF.

V gene TRBV19 combines with J gene TRBJ2-3, with 7 bases aligning to TRBD2. J was trimmed by 3 bases and V by 3 bases; bases with no gene match: 6. This CDR3 is built from 15 residues. CDR1 and CDR2 from the germline V gene are LNHDA and SQIVND (reference sequence). This chain's CDR3 is CASSIAGVWTDTQYF. In DNA, the CDR3 is TGTGCCAGTAGTATCGCGGGAGTCTGGACAGATACGCAGTATTTT.

The genes are TRBV5-1 and TRBJ1-1; no reliable D call. V lost 4 bases and J lost 4, with 11 bases in between. The CDR3 spans 13 residues. The germline CDR1 and CDR2 sequences are SGHRS and YFSETQ. In nucleotides, the CDR3 is TGCGCCAGCAGCCCTGACCGGGGCACTGAAGCTTTCTTT. This gives the protein CASSPDRGTEAFF.

The chain uses TRBV10-1 and TRBJ2-7; no reliable D call. The CDR3 has 11 residues. V lost 4 bases to trimming and J lost 7 bases, with 8 bases between them. Germline V lookup: CDR1 WNHNN, CDR2 SYGVQD (reference sequence). CDR3 residues: CASSGSREQYF. In DNA, the CDR3 is TGCGCCAGCAGTGGGAGCAGAGAGCAGTACTTC.